This T cell receptor beta chain was sequenced in a study of blood T cell repertoires in COVID-19. This CDR3 is 13 amino acids long. Germline V gene data show CDR1 as SGHNT and CDR2 as YENEEA. Trimming removed 2 bases from V and 3 bases from J, with 7 bases in between. How the authors handled the data: It was from reference gene primer amplification that nucleated cell counts were estimated. Clones were read by immunoSEQ multiplex PCR, and TCRdb kept only the in-frame ones, dropping some. V and J calls plus clone size are reproduced from that table; the DNA served to infer D and trimming. Altogether around 200,000 clones are present, around 80% being singletons, with the ten largest covering more than 6.5%.

This clonotype was obtained from a man aged 40-49 years with active or convalescent COVID-19. The J gene is TRBJ2-5, the V gene TRBV11-3, with TRBD2 as a possible D gene (5 bases). The material sequenced was peripheral blood. CDR3 bases: TGTGCCAGCAGCTTACACGGGGAAGAGACCCAGTACTTC. Translating it yields CASSLHGEETQYF. Variable domain in full (rest from reference TRBV11-3 and TRBJ2-5): EAGVVQSPRYKIIEKKQPVAFWCNPISGHNTLYWYLQNLGQGPELLIRYENEEAVDDSQLPKDRFSAERLKGVDSTLKIQPAELGDSAVYLCASSLHGEETQYFGPGTRLLVL.